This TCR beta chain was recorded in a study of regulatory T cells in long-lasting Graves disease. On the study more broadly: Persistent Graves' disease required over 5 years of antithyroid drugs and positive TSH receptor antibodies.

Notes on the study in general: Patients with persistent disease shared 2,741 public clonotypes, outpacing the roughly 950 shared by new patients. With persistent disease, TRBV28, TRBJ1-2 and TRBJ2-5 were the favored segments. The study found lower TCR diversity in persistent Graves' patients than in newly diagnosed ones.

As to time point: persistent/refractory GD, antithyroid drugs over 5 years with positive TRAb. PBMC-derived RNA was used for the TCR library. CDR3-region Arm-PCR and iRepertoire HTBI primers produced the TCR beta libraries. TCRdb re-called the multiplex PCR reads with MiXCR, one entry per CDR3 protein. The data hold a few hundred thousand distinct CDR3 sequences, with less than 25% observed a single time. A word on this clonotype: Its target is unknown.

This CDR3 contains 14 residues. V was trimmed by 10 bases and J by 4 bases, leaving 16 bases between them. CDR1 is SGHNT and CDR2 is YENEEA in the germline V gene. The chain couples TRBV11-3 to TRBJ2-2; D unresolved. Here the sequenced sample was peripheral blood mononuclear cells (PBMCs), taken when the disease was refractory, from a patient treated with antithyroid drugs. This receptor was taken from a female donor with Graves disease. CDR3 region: CANRFAFGTGELFF. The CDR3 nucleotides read TGTGCCAACAGATTCGCTTTTGGCACCGGGGAGCTGTTTTTT.